This entry lists 28 T cell receptor beta chains sequenced from one sample in a study of blood T cells in healthy people across ages. PCR was performed a second time for 7 to 11 cycles using a sample-barcoded 5' primer and a J-beta primer mix. TCRdb re-derived calls from the 5' RACE reads in MiXCR, one entry per CDR3 protein. The data show approximately 810,000 distinct CDR3 sequences, with around 26% seen just once and 15% to 20% held by the top ten. The sample was blood. These receptors originate from a woman older than 75 in good health.

There are many counts of this clonotype. The chain recombines TRBV7-2 with TRBJ1-2; D not resolved. V lost 3 bases to trimming and J lost 4 bases, with 6 bases between them. The germline gives CDR1 SGHTA, CDR2 FQGNSA. The CDR3 totals 12 residues. DNA of the CDR3: TGTGCCAGCAGCTTGGACGGCTATGGCTACACCTTC. Translation gives CASSLDGYGYTF.

The chain uses TRBV14 and TRBJ2-7; possibly TRBD1 for D (5 bases). V dropped 5 bases and J dropped 7 bases, with 15 bases sitting between them. The germline V gene has CDR1 SGHDN and CDR2 FVKESK. The length of the CDR3 is 13 residues. This CDR3 is CASSSRQIDEQYF. For the CDR3, the DNA is TGTGCCAGCAGCTCGAGACAGATCGATGAGCAGTACTTC.

Many counts were recorded for this clonotype. This sequence joins TRBV7-2 and TRBJ1-6; no firm D call. CDR1 is SGHTA, CDR2 FQGNSA, per germline. There are 15 residues in the CDR3. The ends were cut back, 3 bases at V and 4 bases at J, with 10 bases in the middle. This CDR3 is CASSFQEGYNSPLHF. The CDR3 coding sequence is TGTGCCAGCAGCTTCCAGGAAGGTTATAATTCACCCCTCCACTTT.

Ten or more counts support this clonotype. This rearrangement joins TRBV20-1 to TRBJ1-6; D gene ambiguous. The germline V gene has CDR1 DFQATT and CDR2 SNEGSKA (reference sequence). V lost 0 bases and J 6 bases, leaving 15 bases between the germline ends. The CDR3 covers 16 residues. The CDR3 bases are TGCAGTGCTAGAGAATCAGGACCTACGGGTAATTCACCCCTCCACTTT. Protein: CSARESGPTGNSPLHF.

This clonotype was observed at least ten times. The rearrangement links TRBV10-3 to TRBJ1-2, with D tentatively TRBD1 (5 bases). CDR3 size: 12 residues. Germline lookup yields CDR1 ENHRY and CDR2 SYGVKD. The germline V and J ends were trimmed by 5 bases and 7 bases, with 11 bases remaining between them. This CDR3 reads CAISPRDSGYTF. Here the CDR3 DNA reads TGTGCCATCAGTCCCAGGGACTCTGGCTACACCTTC.

As for this clonotype: Possible read error: a much larger clone is one base away. The rearrangement uses TRBV10-3 and TRBJ1-1; TRBD1 matches at 9 bases. The CDR3 runs to 13 residues. With 6 bases clipped from V and 1 base from J, the junction kept 0 bases outside the gene matches. From germline, CDR1 is ENHRY and CDR2 SYGVKD. In DNA, the CDR3 is TGTGCCATCAGGGACAGGGGGAACACTGAAGCTTTCTTT. Its protein is CAIRDRGNTEAFF.

Note on this clonotype: This may arise from a read error, as a much more abundant clone is one base away. The chain combines TRBV27 with TRBJ2-7; 12 nucleotides line up with TRBD2. Losses at the gene ends were 5 bases for V and 7 bases for J; bases not matched to a gene: 12. The germline V gene has CDR1 MNHEY and CDR2 SMNVEV (reference sequence). The CDR3 runs 16 residues. The CDR3 spells CASSRPTSGGYNEQYF. The CDR3 DNA reads TGTGCCAGCAGTCGACCGACTAGCGGGGGATACAATGAGCAGTACTTC.

This chain joins TRBV20-1 and TRBJ1-4, with D uncertain. Trimming pared 1 base from V and 4 bases from J, leaving 7 bases between. Germline CDR1 reads DFQATT; CDR2 reads SNEGSKA (reference sequence). The CDR3 is 13 residues long. CDR3 in amino acids: CSARGGLNEKLFF. The DNA for the CDR3 is TGCAGTGCTAGAGGAGGACTTAATGAAAAACTGTTTTTT.

This clonotype was observed many times. The chain carries TRBV27 and TRBJ2-7, with a tentative D call TRBD1 (5 bases). The ends were cut back, 2 bases at V and 4 bases at J, with 9 bases in the middle. This CDR3 spans 13 amino acids. Germline lookup yields CDR1 MNHEY and CDR2 SMNVEV (reference sequence). The CDR3 spells CASSLKGMYEQYF. The CDR3, as DNA: TGTGCCAGCAGTTTAAAGGGGATGTACGAGCAGTACTTC.

This clonotype was recorded a few times. The J gene is TRBJ2-5, the V gene TRBV20-1; tentatively, D is TRBD1 (6 bases). V lost 0 bases and J 5 bases, leaving 16 bases between the germline ends. The CDR3 sequence is 15 residues long. Germline CDR1 DFQATT, CDR2 SNEGSKA (reference sequence). The CDR3 DNA reads TGCAGTGCTAGAGATTTGAGGGACATAAGGGAGACCCAGTACTTC. This gives the protein CSARDLRDIRETQYF.

V and J are TRBV6-6 and TRBJ1-5, with D possibly being TRBD1 (6 bases). The germline CDR1 and CDR2 sequences are MNHNY and SVGAGI (reference sequence). This CDR3 has 14 residues. V was cut by 6 bases and J by 7 bases, with 16 bases left in between. The CDR3: CASRTGSKRQPQHF. In DNA, the CDR3 is TGTGCCAGCAGAACAGGGTCGAAAAGGCAGCCCCAGCATTTT.

Details on this clonotype: Sequence at one end of the junction differs from germline and may be a read error. The chain combines TRBV11-3 with TRBJ1-2; D is uncertain. This CDR3 is 12 amino acids long. CDR1 SGHNT and CDR2 YENEEA come from the germline V gene. CDR3 DNA: TGTGCCAACAGCCGGTCCCCGTGCGGCTACACCTTC. It is translated as CANSRSPCGYTF. Full variable domain (rest looked up from reference TRBV11-3 and TRBJ1-2): EAGVVQSPRYKIIEKKQPVAFWCNPISGHNTLYWYLQNLGQGPELLIRYENEEAVDDSQLPKDRFSAERLKGVDSTLKIQPAELGDSAVYLCANSRSPCGYTFGSGTRLTVV.

The J gene is TRBJ2-5, the V gene TRBV14; TRBD1 is a possible D gene (6 bases). There are 15 residues in the CDR3. V was clipped by 4 bases and J by 2 bases, with 14 bases between them. Germline assignment: CDR1 SGHDN and CDR2 FVKESK. This CDR3 is CASSRIQGPQETQYF. CDR3 sequence (DNA): TGTGCCAGCAGCCGAATACAGGGCCCACAAGAGACCCAGTACTTC.

Ten or more counts support this clonotype. The chain links TRBV5-1 to TRBJ1-2; possibly TRBD1 for D (6 bases). The CDR3 totals 15 residues. The V and J ends lost 3 bases and 6 bases respectively, with 18 bases between them. Germline loops: CDR1 SGHRS, CDR2 YFSETQ. CDR3 region: CASSSDLQGLHGYTF. Here the CDR3 DNA reads TGCGCCAGCAGCTCCGACTTACAGGGTCTTCATGGCTACACCTTC.

This clonotype was observed at least ten times. This chain links TRBV7-2 with TRBJ2-5; 9 bases fit TRBD2. With V trimmed by 2 bases and J by 4 bases, 11 bases remained unmatched. The germline V gene encodes CDR1 SGHTA and CDR2 FQGNSA. The CDR3 covers 17 residues. The CDR3 sequence is CASSLRKKRGVGETQYF. CDR3 DNA sequence: TGTGCCAGCAGCTTAAGGAAGAAGCGGGGGGTGGGAGAGACCCAGTACTTC.

The rearrangement links TRBV6-2 or TRBV6-3 to TRBJ1-5; no clear D. This CDR3 has 14 amino acids. V was pared by 2 bases and J by 7 bases, with 12 bases between. The germline gives CDR1 MNHEY, CDR2 SVGEGT. CDR3 residues: CASSYAMRTQPQHF. CDR3 in DNA: TGTGCCAGCAGTTACGCGATGAGGACCCAGCCCCAGCATTTT.

This clonotype was seen ten or more times. The CDR3 DNA follows: TGCGCCAGCAGTGTGGGCCAGGGGGCCCTCAGTGAGCAGTTCTTC. Residues: CASSVGQGALSEQFF. J is TRBJ2-1 and V is TRBV5-1; the match to TRBD1 covers 8 bases. The ends lost 5 bases at V and 9 bases at J; junction bases unmatched: 13. In germline, CDR1 is SGHRS, CDR2 YFSETQ. CDR3 length: 15 amino acids.

This clonotype was picked up many times. The V gene is TRBV4-2, the J gene TRBJ1-1; a possible D gene is TRBD1 (6 bases). V gave up 5 bases and J gave up 5 bases, with 15 bases separating them. In germline, CDR1 is LGHNA, CDR2 YNFKEQ. The CDR3 is 14 residues long. CDR3 amino acids: CASSTPRGATEAFF. For the CDR3, the DNA is TGTGCCAGCAGCACACCCCGGGGGGCAACTGAAGCTTTCTTT.

On this clonotype itself: It may be a read error: a sequence one base away is much more abundant. The CDR3 loop is CASSKQEQGSTLHF. The DNA of the CDR3 is TGCGCCAGCAGCAAGCAGGAGCAGGGTAGCACCCTCCACTTT. The chain uses TRBV5-1 and TRBJ1-6, with D possibly TRBD1 on 5 matching bases. V was clipped by 4 bases and J by 14 bases, with 19 bases between them. The germline CDR1 and CDR2 sequences are SGHRS and YFSETQ. The CDR3 consists of 14 residues.

This clonotype has a handful of counts. The chain carries TRBV2 and TRBJ1-2; unclear D gene. This CDR3 spans 13 amino acids. V was clipped by 1 base and J by 8 bases, with 11 bases between them. Germline V gene sequence: CDR1 SNHLY, CDR2 FYNNEI. DNA for the CDR3: TGTGCCAGCAGTGAAGGTCTTAGACGGGGCTACACCTTC. Translated: CASSEGLRRGYTF.

This clonotype was seen at least ten times. The V and J genes are TRBV11-3 and TRBJ2-4; 8 bases agree with TRBD1. The ends lost 4 bases at V and 6 bases at J; junction bases unmatched: 2. CDR1 is SGHNT and CDR2 is YENEEA in the germline V gene. This CDR3 comprises 13 residues. CDR3 region: CASSSGGANIQYF. The CDR3, as DNA: TGTGCCAGCAGCTCAGGGGGCGCAAACATTCAGTACTTC.

This clonotype was recorded many times. This chain joins TRBV5-1 and TRBJ2-3, with a weak D call TRBD1 (5 bases). Germline V gene lookup returns CDR1 SGHRS and CDR2 YFSETQ. V was cut by 0 bases and J by 6 bases, with 14 bases left in between. This CDR3 is 15 amino acids long. The CDR3 nucleotides read TGCGCCAGCAGCTTGGCCGCTCAGGGAATGGATACGCAGTATTTT. Its translation is CASSLAAQGMDTQYF.

As concerns this clonotype: The junction departs from germline at one end; a sequencing error may be responsible. The chain is built from TRBV28 and TRBJ2-5; 10 bases match TRBD2. Germline V gene data show CDR1 as MDHEN and CDR2 as SYDVKM. CDR3 size: 16 residues. CDR3 nucleotide sequence: TGTGCCAGCAGTCTAGGTAGCGGGGGGAACCAGGAGACCCAGTACTTC. Its protein is CASSLGSGGNQETQYF.

On this clonotype itself: Since a much larger clone is just one base distant, this may be a read error. This sequence joins TRBV27 and TRBJ2-1, with 16 bases identical to TRBD2. This CDR3 has 17 amino acids. The germline gives CDR1 MNHEY, CDR2 SMNVEV (reference sequence). As DNA, the CDR3 is TGTGCCAGCAGAGGGACTAGCGGGGGGGAAACGTACAATGGGCAGTTCTTC. Translation gives CASRGTSGGETYNGQFF.

Concerning this clonotype: This could be a read error, since a much larger clone is one nucleotide away. The DNA of the CDR3 is TGTGCCAGCAGCCGCCGCGAGCGCAATGGGCAGTTCTTC. This encodes CASSRRERNGQFF. The chain couples TRBV12-3 or TRBV12-4 to TRBJ2-1; D ambiguous. This CDR3 has 13 residues.

The table lists this clonotype with a count of one. It may be a read error: a sequence one base away is much more abundant. V usage is TRBV3-1 and J usage is TRBJ2-5; 11 positions match TRBD1. There are 17 residues in the CDR3. The ends lost 1 base at V and 11 bases at J; junction bases unmatched: 15. Looked up from germline, CDR1 is LGHDT and CDR2 is YNNKEL (reference sequence). CDR3: CASSQADRGLTGNEQYF. Here the CDR3 DNA reads TGTGCCAGCAGCCAAGCGGACAGGGGGCTTACGGGCAATGAGCAGTACTTC.

In this sample, this clonotype turned up many times. The chain has TRBV7-2 and TRBJ1-1, with unresolved D. Germline CDR1 is SGHTA and CDR2 is FQGNSA. V dropped 5 bases and J dropped 2 bases, with 12 bases sitting between them. This CDR3 comprises 14 residues. The CDR3 nucleotides read TGTGCCAGCAGCAAGACTATGAGTAACACTGAAGCTTTCTTT. It encodes CASSKTMSNTEAFF.

This clonotype was seen many times. The chain combines TRBV5-4 with TRBJ1-1; tentative D call: TRBD1 (6 bases). The germline V gene encodes CDR1 SGHNT and CDR2 YYREEE (reference sequence). CDR3 size: 15 residues. Trimming pared 5 bases from V and 4 bases from J, leaving 18 bases between. CDR3 sequence: CASRQQGRVSTEAFF. The CDR3 nucleotides are TGTGCCAGCAGACAACAGGGTAGGGTATCCACTGAAGCTTTCTTT.